Shown below are 21 T cell receptor beta chains from a single sample sequenced in a study of shared clonotypes between healthy human individuals. Generated by immunoSEQ multiplex PCR, the TCRdb table keeps only in-frame clones and is missing some. The sample has some 1.5 million clones; around 97% are singletons. The specimen was naive CD4+ T cells sorted from blood. Subset given: CD45RA+ positively selected. These receptors originate from a young man in good health.

Regarding this clone: Distinct nucleotide sequences in the sample also encode this CDR3. The rearrangement uses TRBV19 and TRBJ1-5, with D uncertain. The CDR3 is 13 residues long. CDR1 LNHDA and CDR2 SQIVND come from the germline V gene (reference sequence). V was cut by 4 bases and J by 5 bases, with 9 bases left in between. DNA for the CDR3: TGTGCCAGTAGTAGAGGGAGGGATCAGCCCCAGCATTTT. Translation gives CASSRGRDQPQHF.

For this clone: Other DNA sequences in the same sample also yield this CDR3. This chain uses TRBV7-2 with TRBJ2-7; 11 nucleotides agree with TRBD2. J lost 3 bases, V lost 1 base, and 2 bases had no gene match. Per the germline V gene, CDR1 is SGHTA and CDR2 is FQGNSA. The CDR3 extends over 15 amino acids. The CDR3: CASSLGLAGGYEQYF. Here the CDR3 DNA reads TGTGCCAGCAGCTTAGGTCTAGCGGGAGGCTACGAGCAGTACTTC.

This chain joins TRBV27 and TRBJ2-7; no clear D. The CDR3 length is 14 residues. CDR1 and CDR2 from the germline V gene are MNHEY and SMNVEV (reference sequence). Trimming shortened V by 5 bases and J by 5 bases, and 16 bases separated the two germline ends. DNA of the CDR3: TGTGCCAGCAGTACCTTGGAAAGTTGGGACGAGCAGTACTTC. It codes for CASSTLESWDEQYF.

The rearrangement joins TRBV18 to TRBJ2-3; D is ambiguous. Germline loops: CDR1 KGHSH, CDR2 LQKENI. This CDR3 is 18 amino acids long. Trimming shortened V by 2 bases and J by 0 bases, and 18 bases separated the two germline ends. The CDR3 region has the DNA TGTGCCAGCTCACCAGGGATAAGGCGTGCAACTAGCACAGATACGCAGTATTTT. This encodes CASSPGIRRATSTDTQYF.

DNA for the CDR3: TGTGCCAGCAGTCCACTGGTGAGGGAGACTGAAGCTTTCTTT. It yields the protein CASSPLVRETEAFF. The chain links TRBV27 to TRBJ1-1, with D unresolved. The CDR3 covers 14 residues. The ends were cut back, 5 bases at V and 5 bases at J, with 15 bases in the middle. The V gene's germline CDR1 is MNHEY and CDR2 SMNVEV (reference sequence).

The CDR3 loop is CASSSFPGGNTIYF. CDR3 DNA sequence: TGTGCCAGCAGTTCATTTCCGGGAGGAAACACCATATATTTT. The V gene is TRBV27, the J gene TRBJ1-3; the D is unclear. This CDR3 is built from 14 residues. Germline CDR1 and CDR2: MNHEY and SMNVEV (reference sequence). V was pared by 4 bases and J by 4 bases, with 11 bases between.

This clone occurred once. This rearrangement joins TRBV7-9 to TRBJ2-6, with 11 bases that match TRBD1. The CDR3 spans 19 residues. Trimming at V came to 0 bases and at J to 0 bases, leaving 4 bases not matched to a gene. Germline CDR1 is SEHNR and CDR2 is FQNEAQ (reference sequence). The CDR3 DNA reads TGTGCCAGCAGCTTAGCGCGGGGACAGGGGGGCTCTGGGGCCAACGTCCTGACTTTC. Its translation: CASSLARGQGGSGANVLTF.

The chain combines TRBV5-6 with TRBJ1-2; possible D gene TRBD1, 5 bases. Trimming removed 4 bases from V and 4 bases from J, with 11 bases in between. Germline values: CDR1 SGHDT, CDR2 YYEEEE. This CDR3 region has 13 residues. As DNA, the CDR3 is TGTGCCAGCAGCCTGCGGAGGGGCTATGGCTACACCTTC. Translation gives CASSLRRGYGYTF.

This clone occurred once. This chain joins TRBV10-3 and TRBJ2-2; 10 bases map to TRBD2. Per germline, CDR1 ENHRY and CDR2 SYGVKD. J gave up 5 bases and V 3 bases, and 6 bases lay outside the gene matches. The CDR3 totals 16 residues. In nucleotides, the CDR3 is TGTGCCATCAGTGACCGACTAGCGGGTAAAACCGGGGAGCTGTTTTTT. Its translation is CAISDRLAGKTGELFF.

This chain connects TRBV13 to TRBJ2-3; D is possibly TRBD1 or TRBD2 (6 bases each). Germline V gives CDR1 PRHDT, CDR2 FYEKMQ (reference sequence). The CDR3 covers 15 residues. Trimming cost V 3 bases and J 2 bases, with 12 bases left between them. CDR3: CASSFRGRPTDTQYF. CDR3 coding DNA: TGTGCCAGCAGCTTCCGGGGGCGCCCCACAGATACGCAGTATTTT.

This chain joins TRBV19 and TRBJ2-3, with TRBD2 identical over 9 bases. CDR3 length: 15 amino acids. Trimming at V came to 3 bases and at J to 7 bases, leaving 8 bases not matched to a gene. Germline CDR1 is LNHDA and CDR2 is SQIVND (reference sequence). DNA of the CDR3: TGTGCCAGTAGTATTGGGGCGGGAGGGCCTTATACGCAGTATTTT. This sequence encodes CASSIGAGGPYTQYF. Based on the CDR3 plus reference TRBV19 and TRBJ2-3, the full variable domain is DGGITQSPKYLFRKEGQNVTLSCEQNLNHDAMYWYRQDPGQGLRLIYYSQIVNDFQKGDIAEGYSVSREKKESFPLTVTSAQKNPTAFYLCASSIGAGGPYTQYFGPGTRLTVL.

V is TRBV7-2 and J is TRBJ1-2; 12 positions agree with TRBD1. V dropped 0 bases and J dropped 13; count of bases not matched to a gene: 12. This CDR3 comprises 16 residues. Germline CDR1 SGHTA, CDR2 FQGNSA. The CDR3 DNA is TGTGCCAGCAGCTTAGCGAACCCCGGGACAGGGGGCAAGAGCACCTTC. It encodes CASSLANPGTGGKSTF.

V gene TRBV28 combines with J gene TRBJ2-7, with TRBD2 as a possible D gene (7 bases). Per germline, CDR1 MDHEN and CDR2 SYDVKM. V dropped 2 bases and J dropped 5 bases, with 19 bases sitting between them. CDR3 length equals 16 residues. Written as DNA, the CDR3 is TGTGCCAGCAGTTTAACGGGGGGCGCGGGAAGGGACGAGCAGTACTTC. Protein sequence: CASSLTGGAGRDEQYF. The full variable domain, completed using reference TRBV28 and TRBJ2-7, is DVKVTQSSRYLVKRTGEKVFLECVQDMDHENMFWYRQDPGLGLRLIYFSYDVKMKEKGDIPEGYSVSREKKERFSLILESASTNQTSMYLCASSLTGGAGRDEQYFGPGTRLTVT.

The V and J genes are TRBV5-5 and TRBJ1-5, with a tentative D call TRBD1 (6 bases). Trimming left V 1 base short and J 8 bases short, with 13 bases between. Germline CDR1 reads SGHKS; CDR2 reads YYEKEE (reference sequence). CDR3 length: 14 residues. The CDR3 coding sequence is TGTGCCAGCAGCTTGTTTGGGGGCGCAGAGCCCCAGCATTTT. It encodes CASSLFGGAEPQHF. Drawing the rest from reference TRBV5-5 and TRBJ1-5, the complete variable domain is DAGVTQSPTHLIKTRGQQVTLRCSPISGHKSVSWYQQVLGQGPQFIFQYYEKEERGRGNFPDRFSARQFPNYSSELNVNALLLGDSALYLCASSLFGGAEPQHFGDGTRLSIL.

This clone was detected once. The gene calls are TRBV2 and TRBJ2-6, with D tentatively TRBD1 (6 bases). The CDR3 totals 16 residues. Trimming cost V 6 bases and J 4 bases, with 16 bases left between them. Germline V lookup: CDR1 SNHLY, CDR2 FYNNEI. The CDR3 bases are TGTGCCAGCAGCTATGACAGGCTCCAAGGGGCCAACGTCCTGACTTTC. This translates into CASSYDRLQGANVLTF.

This clone showed up just a few times. The V call is TRBV28, the J call TRBJ2-7; D is unclear. Germline-derived CDR1 and CDR2 are MDHEN and SYDVKM. V lost 11 bases, J lost 2 bases, and 13 bases lay in between. This CDR3 has 12 amino acids. CDR3 coding DNA: TGTGCCTCGAAGTCCATGGCCTACGAGCAGTACTTC. Protein: CASKSMAYEQYF.

The V call is TRBV30, the J call TRBJ1-1, with D unresolved. The CDR3 is 12 amino acids. Looked up from germline, CDR1 is GTSNPN and CDR2 is SVGIG (reference sequence). V lost 3 bases and J 1 base, leaving 6 bases between the germline ends. As DNA, the CDR3 is TGTGCCTGGAGCCGACAGAACACTGAAGCTTTCTTT. Encoded protein: CAWSRQNTEAFF.

In this sample, this clone turned up once. The chain uses TRBV6-1 and TRBJ2-7; maybe TRBD2 (6 bases). This CDR3 is 15 amino acids long. With 2 bases removed from V and 3 bases from J, the gap between germline ends came to 14 bases. CDR1 MNHNS and CDR2 SASEGT come from the germline V gene. This CDR3 is CASSENGRFVYEQYF. In DNA, the CDR3 is TGTGCCAGCAGTGAAAATGGGAGGTTCGTCTACGAGCAGTACTTC.

This clone was counted once. Written as DNA, the CDR3 is TGTGCCAGTAGTCCCGTCCTTCATATGATGAACACTGAAGCTTTCTTT. The encoded protein is CASSPVLHMMNTEAFF. V gene TRBV19 combines with J gene TRBJ1-1; D call uncertain. Germline loops: CDR1 LNHDA, CDR2 SQIVND (reference sequence). The CDR3 has 16 amino acids. V shed 5 bases and J shed 0 bases, with 16 bases lying between them.

On this clone: The sample carries other DNA sequences with the same CDR3. This chain joins TRBV9 and TRBJ1-4, with 10 bases fitting TRBD1. The J segment lost 6 bases and the V segment lost 0 bases, leaving 2 bases of the junction unmatched. Germline V gene sequence: CDR1 SGDLS, CDR2 YYNGEE. The CDR3 consists of 15 residues. CDR3 amino acids: CASSVGGQGDEKLFF. DNA for the CDR3: TGTGCCAGCAGCGTAGGTGGACAGGGGGATGAAAAACTGTTTTTT.

This chain joins TRBV5-1 and TRBJ2-7; possible D gene TRBD2, 6 bases. CDR3 size: 15 residues. Trimming shortened V by 0 bases and J by 2 bases, and 12 bases separated the two germline ends. The germline V gene encodes CDR1 SGHRS and CDR2 YFSETQ. CDR3 bases: TGCGCCAGCAGCTTGGTTGGGGGGTTGGCCTACGAGCAGTACTTC. This sequence encodes CASSLVGGLAYEQYF.